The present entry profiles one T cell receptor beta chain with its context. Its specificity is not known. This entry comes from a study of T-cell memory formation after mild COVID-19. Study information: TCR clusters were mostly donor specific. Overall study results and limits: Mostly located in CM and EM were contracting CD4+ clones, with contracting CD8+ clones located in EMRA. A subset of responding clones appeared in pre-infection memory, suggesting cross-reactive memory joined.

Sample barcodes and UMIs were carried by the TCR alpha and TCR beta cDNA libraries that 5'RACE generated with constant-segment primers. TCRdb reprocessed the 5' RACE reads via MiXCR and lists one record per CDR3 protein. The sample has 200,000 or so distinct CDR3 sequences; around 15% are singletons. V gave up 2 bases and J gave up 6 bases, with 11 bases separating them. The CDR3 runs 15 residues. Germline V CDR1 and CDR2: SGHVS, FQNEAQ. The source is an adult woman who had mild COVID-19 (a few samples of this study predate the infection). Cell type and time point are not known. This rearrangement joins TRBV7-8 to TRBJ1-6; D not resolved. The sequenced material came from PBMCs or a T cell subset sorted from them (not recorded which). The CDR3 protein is CASSLNRGPNSPLHF. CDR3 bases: TGTGCCAGCAGCTTAAACAGAGGACCTAATTCACCCCTCCACTTT. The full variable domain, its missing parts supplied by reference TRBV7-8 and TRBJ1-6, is GAGVSQSPRYKVAKRGQDVALRCDPISGHVSLFWYQQALGQGPEFLTYFQNEAQLDKSGLPSDRFFAERPEGSVSTLKIQRTQQEDSAVYLCASSLNRGPNSPLHFGNGTRLTVT.